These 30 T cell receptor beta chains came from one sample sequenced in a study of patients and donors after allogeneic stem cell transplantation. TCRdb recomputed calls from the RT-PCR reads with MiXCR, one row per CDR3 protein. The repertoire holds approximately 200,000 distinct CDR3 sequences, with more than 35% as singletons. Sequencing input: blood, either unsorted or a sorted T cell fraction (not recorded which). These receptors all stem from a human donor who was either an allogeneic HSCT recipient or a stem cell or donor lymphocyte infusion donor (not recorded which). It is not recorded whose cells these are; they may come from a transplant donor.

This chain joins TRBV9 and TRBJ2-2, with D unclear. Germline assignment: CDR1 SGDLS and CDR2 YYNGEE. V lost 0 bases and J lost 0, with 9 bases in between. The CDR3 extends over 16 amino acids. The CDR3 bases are TGTGCCAGCAGCGTAGGAATAAGTGCGAACACCGGGGAGCTGTTTTTT. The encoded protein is CASSVGISANTGELFF.

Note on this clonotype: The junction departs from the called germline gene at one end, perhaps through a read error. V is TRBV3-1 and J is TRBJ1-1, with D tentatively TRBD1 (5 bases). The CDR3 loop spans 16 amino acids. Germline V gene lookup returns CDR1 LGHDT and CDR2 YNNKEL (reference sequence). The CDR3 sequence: CASSGTGTGMNTKAFF. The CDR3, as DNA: TGTGCCAGCAGCGGTACCGGGACGGGGATGAACACTAAAGCTTTCTTT.

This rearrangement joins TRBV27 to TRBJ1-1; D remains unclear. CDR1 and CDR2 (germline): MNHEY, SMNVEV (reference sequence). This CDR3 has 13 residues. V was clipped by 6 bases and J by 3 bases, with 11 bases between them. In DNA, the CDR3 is TGTGCCAGCAGGGACGTTGGGGACACTGAAGCTTTCTTT. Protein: CASRDVGDTEAFF.

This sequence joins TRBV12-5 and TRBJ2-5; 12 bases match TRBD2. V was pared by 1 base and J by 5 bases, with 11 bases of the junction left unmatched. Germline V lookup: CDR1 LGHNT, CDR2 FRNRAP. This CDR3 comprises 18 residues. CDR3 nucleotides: TGTGCTAGTGGTTTGGACCTACCGGGACTAGCGGGCCAGGAGACCCAGTACTTC. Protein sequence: CASGLDLPGLAGQETQYF.

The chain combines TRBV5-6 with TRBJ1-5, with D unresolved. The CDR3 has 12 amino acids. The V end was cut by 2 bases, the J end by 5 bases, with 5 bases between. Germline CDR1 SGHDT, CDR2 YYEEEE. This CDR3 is CASSFGDQPQHF. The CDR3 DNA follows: TGTGCCAGCAGCTTTGGCGATCAGCCCCAGCATTTT.

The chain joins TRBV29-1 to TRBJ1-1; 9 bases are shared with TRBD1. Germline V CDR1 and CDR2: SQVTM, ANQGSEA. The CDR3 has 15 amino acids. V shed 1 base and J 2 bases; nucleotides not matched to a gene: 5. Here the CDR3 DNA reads TGCAGCGTTGAAGGGACAGGGGTTTCCAACACTGAAGCTTTCTTT. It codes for CSVEGTGVSNTEAFF.

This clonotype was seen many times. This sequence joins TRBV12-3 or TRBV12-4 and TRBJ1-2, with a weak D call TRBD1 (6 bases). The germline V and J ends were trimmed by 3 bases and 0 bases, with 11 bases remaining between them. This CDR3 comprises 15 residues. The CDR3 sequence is CASSFPGATNYGYTF. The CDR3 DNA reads TGTGCCAGCAGTTTTCCAGGGGCGACTAACTATGGCTACACCTTC.

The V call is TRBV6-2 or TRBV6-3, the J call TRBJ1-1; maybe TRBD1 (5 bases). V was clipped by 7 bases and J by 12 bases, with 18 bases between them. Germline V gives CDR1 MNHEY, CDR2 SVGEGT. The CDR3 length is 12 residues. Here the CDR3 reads CASNASPGLPFF. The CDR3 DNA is TGTGCCAGCAACGCCAGTCCAGGGCTTCCTTTCTTT.

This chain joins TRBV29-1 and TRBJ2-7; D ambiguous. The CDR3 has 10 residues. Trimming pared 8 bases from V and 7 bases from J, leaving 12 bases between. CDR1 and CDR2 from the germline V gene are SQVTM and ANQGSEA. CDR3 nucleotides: TGCAGCATCCTTTACCGAGAGCAGTACTTC. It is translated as CSILYREQYF.

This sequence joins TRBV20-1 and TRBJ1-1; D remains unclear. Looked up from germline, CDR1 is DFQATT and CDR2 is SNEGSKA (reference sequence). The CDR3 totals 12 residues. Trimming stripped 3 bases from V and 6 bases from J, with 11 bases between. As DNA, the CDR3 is TGCAGTGCTAGTGGGCGCCGCTCTGAAGCTTTCTTT. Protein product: CSASGRRSEAFF.

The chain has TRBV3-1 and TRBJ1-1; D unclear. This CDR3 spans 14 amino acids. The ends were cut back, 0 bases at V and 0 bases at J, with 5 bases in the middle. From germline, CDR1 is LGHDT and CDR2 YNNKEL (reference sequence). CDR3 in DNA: TGTGCCAGCAGCCAAGATAACCTGAACACTGAAGCTTTCTTT. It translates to CASSQDNLNTEAFF.

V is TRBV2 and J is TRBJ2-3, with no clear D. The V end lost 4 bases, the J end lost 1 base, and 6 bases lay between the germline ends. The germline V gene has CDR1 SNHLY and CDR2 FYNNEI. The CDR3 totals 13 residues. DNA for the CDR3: TGTGCCAGCAGTGCCCGGGGCACAGATACGCAGTATTTT. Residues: CASSARGTDTQYF.

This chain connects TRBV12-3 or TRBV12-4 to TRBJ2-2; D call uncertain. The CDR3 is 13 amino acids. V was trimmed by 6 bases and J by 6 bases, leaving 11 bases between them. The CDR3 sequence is CASSLLGAGELFF. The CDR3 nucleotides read TGTGCCAGCAGCCTATTAGGAGCCGGGGAGCTGTTTTTT.

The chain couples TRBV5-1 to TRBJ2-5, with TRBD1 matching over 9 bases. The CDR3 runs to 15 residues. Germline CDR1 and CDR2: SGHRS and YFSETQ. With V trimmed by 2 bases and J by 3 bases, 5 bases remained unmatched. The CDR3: CASSFATGGEETQYF. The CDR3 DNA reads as TGCGCCAGCAGCTTCGCAACAGGGGGCGAAGAGACCCAGTACTTC.

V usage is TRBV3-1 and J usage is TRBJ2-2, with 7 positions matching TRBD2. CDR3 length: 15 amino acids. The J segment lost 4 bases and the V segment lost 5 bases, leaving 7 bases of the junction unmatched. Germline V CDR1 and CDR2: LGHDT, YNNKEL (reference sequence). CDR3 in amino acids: CASSWTRFVTGELFF. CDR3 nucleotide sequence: TGTGCCAGCAGCTGGACTAGGTTTGTCACCGGGGAGCTGTTTTTT.

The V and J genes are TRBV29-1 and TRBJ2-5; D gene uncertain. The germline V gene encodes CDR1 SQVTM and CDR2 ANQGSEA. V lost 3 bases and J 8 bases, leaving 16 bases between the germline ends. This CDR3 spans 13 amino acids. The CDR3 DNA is TGCAGCGTTGAGGCCGTATTTGGGGAAACCCAGTACTTC. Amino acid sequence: CSVEAVFGETQYF.

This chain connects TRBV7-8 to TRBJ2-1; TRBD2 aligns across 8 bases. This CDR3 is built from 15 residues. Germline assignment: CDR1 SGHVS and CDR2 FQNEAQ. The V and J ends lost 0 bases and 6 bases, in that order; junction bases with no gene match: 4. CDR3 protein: CASSLARLASNEQFF. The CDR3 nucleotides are TGTGCCAGCAGCTTAGCGAGACTAGCGAGCAATGAGCAGTTCTTC.

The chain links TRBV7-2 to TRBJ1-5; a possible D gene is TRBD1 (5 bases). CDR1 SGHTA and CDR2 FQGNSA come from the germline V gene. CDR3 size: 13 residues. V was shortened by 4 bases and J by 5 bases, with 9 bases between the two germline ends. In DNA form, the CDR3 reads TGTGCCAGCAGCTCCAGGGTGGATCAGCCCCAGCATTTT. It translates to CASSSRVDQPQHF.

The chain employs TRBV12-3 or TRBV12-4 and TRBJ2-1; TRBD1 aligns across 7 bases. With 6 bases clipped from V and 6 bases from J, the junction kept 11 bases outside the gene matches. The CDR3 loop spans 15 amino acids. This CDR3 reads CASSRPGTVGNEQFF. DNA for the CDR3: TGTGCCAGCAGCCGACCAGGGACAGTGGGCAATGAGCAGTTCTTC.

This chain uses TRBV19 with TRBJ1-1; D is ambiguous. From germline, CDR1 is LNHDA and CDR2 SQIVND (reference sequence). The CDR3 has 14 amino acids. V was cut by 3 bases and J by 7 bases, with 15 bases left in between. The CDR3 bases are TGTGCCAGTAGTATCGTGGTCCGTCCTGATGAAGCTTTCTTT. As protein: CASSIVVRPDEAFF.

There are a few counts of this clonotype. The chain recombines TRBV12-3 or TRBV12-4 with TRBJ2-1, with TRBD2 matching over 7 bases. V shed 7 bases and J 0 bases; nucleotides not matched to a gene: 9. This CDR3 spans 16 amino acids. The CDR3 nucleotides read TGTGCCAGCACCTGGGGGGGAGGGAGCTCCTACAATGAGCAGTTCTTC. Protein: CASTWGGGSSYNEQFF.

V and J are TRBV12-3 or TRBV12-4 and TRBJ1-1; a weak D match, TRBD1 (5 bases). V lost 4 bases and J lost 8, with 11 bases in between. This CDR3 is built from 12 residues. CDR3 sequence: CASSWTRTEAFF. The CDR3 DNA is TGTGCCAGCAGTTGGACTCGGACAGAAGCTTTCTTT.

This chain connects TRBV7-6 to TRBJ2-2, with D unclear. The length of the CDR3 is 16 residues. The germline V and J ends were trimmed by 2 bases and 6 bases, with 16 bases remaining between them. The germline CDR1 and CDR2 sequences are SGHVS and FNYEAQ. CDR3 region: CASSLLQRTTAGELFF. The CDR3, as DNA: TGTGCCAGCAGCTTACTCCAGCGAACGACTGCCGGGGAGCTGTTTTTT.

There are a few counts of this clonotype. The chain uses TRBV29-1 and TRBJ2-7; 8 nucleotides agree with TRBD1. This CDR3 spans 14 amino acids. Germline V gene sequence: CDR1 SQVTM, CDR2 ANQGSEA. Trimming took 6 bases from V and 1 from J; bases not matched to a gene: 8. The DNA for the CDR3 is TGCAGCGTCGGGCTCGGACAGGGATCCTACGAGCAGTACTTC. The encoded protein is CSVGLGQGSYEQYF.

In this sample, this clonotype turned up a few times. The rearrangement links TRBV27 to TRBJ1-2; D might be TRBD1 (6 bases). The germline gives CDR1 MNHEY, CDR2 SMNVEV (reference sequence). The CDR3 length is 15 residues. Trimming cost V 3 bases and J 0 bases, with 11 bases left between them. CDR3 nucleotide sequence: TGTGCCAGCAGTTTTGACAGGAGCTCTAACTATGGCTACACCTTC. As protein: CASSFDRSSNYGYTF.

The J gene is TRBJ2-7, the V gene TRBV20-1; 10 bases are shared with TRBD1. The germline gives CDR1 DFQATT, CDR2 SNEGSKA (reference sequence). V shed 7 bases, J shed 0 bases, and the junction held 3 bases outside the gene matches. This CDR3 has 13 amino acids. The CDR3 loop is CSGWTGGSYEQYF. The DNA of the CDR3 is TGCAGTGGGTGGACAGGGGGCTCCTACGAGCAGTACTTC.

The CDR3: CASSFLGTMNTEAFF. CDR3 nucleotide sequence: TGTGCCAGCAGTTTCCTAGGGACAATGAACACTGAAGCTTTCTTT. The chain joins TRBV12-3 or TRBV12-4 to TRBJ1-1; TRBD1 is a possible D gene (6 bases). The CDR3 contains 15 residues. The V end was cut by 3 bases, the J end by 0 bases, with 11 bases between.

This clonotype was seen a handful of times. In nucleotides, the CDR3 is TGTGCCAGCGCCCTGACAGGGGGCAATCAGCCCCAGCATTTT. This gives the protein CASALTGGNQPQHF. This chain uses TRBV6-2 or TRBV6-3 with TRBJ1-5; TRBD1 matches 8 bases. Germline CDR1 MNHEY, CDR2 SVGEGT. The CDR3 is 14 amino acids. V lost 8 bases to trimming and J lost 2 bases; unmatched junction nucleotides: 5.

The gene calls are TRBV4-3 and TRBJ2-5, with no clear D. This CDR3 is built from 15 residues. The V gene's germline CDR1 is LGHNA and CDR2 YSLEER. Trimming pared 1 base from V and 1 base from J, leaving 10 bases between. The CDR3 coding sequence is TGCGCCAGCAGCCAAGTAAAACACTCCCAAGAGACCCAGTACTTC. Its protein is CASSQVKHSQETQYF.

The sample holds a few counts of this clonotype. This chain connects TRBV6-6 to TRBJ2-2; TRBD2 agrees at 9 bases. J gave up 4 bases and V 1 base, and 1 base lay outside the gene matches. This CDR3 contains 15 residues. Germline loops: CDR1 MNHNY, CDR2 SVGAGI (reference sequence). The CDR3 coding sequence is TGTGCCAGCAGTTACTTTAGCGGGAGCACCGGGGAGCTGTTTTTT. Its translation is CASSYFSGSTGELFF.